This TCR beta chain was identified in a study of cytomegalovirus exposure and HLA in healthy donors. Study at large: There were fewer than 500 genotyped donors. Of these, about 80% fell in the genetic ancestry cluster associated with self-reported Caucasian donors. Study observations and caveats: A previous analysis found most TCR beta V segments productive roughly 90% or roughly 30% of the time. A later analysis reportedly found fewer N-insertions in an Asian-associated ancestry cluster than the approximately 730-donor mean.

PCR was performed using 60 Vbeta and 13 Jbeta primers. Generated by immunoSEQ multiplex PCR, the TCRdb table keeps only in-frame clones and is missing some. This table has about 190,000 clones, around four fifths appearing once. On this clone: As yet, its antigen is unknown. One end of the junction fails to match germline, which may point to a read error.

This receptor was identified in a man between 40 and 49 years old in good health and CMV-seropositive. Material: PBMCs.

The CDR3 sequence is CVSSLGLASPPLEQFF. Here the CDR3 DNA reads TGTGTCAGCAGCTTGGGACTAGCATCTCCCCCGCTAGAGCAGTTCTTC. The chain uses TRBV5-4 and TRBJ2-1, with 9 bases identical to TRBD2. Germline V gene lookup returns CDR1 SGHNT and CDR2 YYREEE (reference sequence). The CDR3 contains 16 residues.